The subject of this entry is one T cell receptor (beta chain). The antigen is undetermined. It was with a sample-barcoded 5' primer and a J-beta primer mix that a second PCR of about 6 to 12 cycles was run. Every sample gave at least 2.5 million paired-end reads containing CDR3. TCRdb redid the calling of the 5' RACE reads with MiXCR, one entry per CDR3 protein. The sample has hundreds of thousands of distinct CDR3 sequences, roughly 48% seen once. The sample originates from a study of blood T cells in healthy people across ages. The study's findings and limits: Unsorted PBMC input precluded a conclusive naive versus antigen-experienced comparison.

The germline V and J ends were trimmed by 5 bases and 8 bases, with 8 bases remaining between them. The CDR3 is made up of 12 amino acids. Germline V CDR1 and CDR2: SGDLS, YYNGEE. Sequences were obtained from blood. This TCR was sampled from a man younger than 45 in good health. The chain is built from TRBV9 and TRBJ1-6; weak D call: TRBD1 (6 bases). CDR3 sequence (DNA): TGTGCCAGCAGAAGGGGGGATTCACCCCTCCACTTT. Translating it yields CASRRGDSPLHF.